The 9 T cell receptor beta chains below come from one sample, sequenced in a study of cytomegalovirus exposure and HLA in healthy donors. The PCR contained 60 Vbeta and 13 Jbeta primers. Some clones are missing from TCRdb's copy, which holds only in-frame ones; the method was immunoSEQ multiplex PCR. The repertoire holds about 180,000 clones, with roughly 80% as singletons. What was sequenced was PBMCs. Receptors originate from a male donor in good health and CMV-seronegative.

The V and J genes are TRBV27 and TRBJ1-2; 8 nucleotides match TRBD1. Trimming at V came to 2 bases and at J to 8 bases, leaving 13 bases not matched to a gene. The CDR3 sequence is 16 residues long. The germline V gene has CDR1 MNHEY and CDR2 SMNVEV (reference sequence). The CDR3 region is CASSLSPRQGTMGYTF. DNA of the CDR3: TGTGCCAGCAGTTTAAGCCCACGACAGGGGACTATGGGCTACACCTTC.

J is TRBJ2-7 and V is TRBV27; 15 bases align to TRBD2. V lost 2 bases, J lost 3 bases, and 5 bases stayed unmatched. The CDR3 is made up of 17 amino acids. Germline values: CDR1 MNHEY, CDR2 SMNVEV (reference sequence). The chain's CDR3 is CASSLNLGLAGGYEQYF. The CDR3 DNA sequence: TGTGCCAGCAGTTTAAATCTGGGACTAGCGGGGGGCTACGAGCAGTACTTC.

This CDR3 reads CASRPQFMNTEAFF. Written as DNA, the CDR3 is TGTGCCAGCAGACCCCAGTTTATGAACACTGAAGCTTTCTTT. The chain employs TRBV27 and TRBJ1-1; D not certain. This CDR3 comprises 14 residues. CDR1 MNHEY and CDR2 SMNVEV come from the germline V gene (reference sequence). V was trimmed by 6 bases and J by 0 bases, leaving 11 bases between them.

The chain employs TRBV19 and TRBJ1-2; TRBD1 matches 7 bases. J lost 2 bases, V lost 4 bases, and 19 bases had no gene match. CDR1 and CDR2 from the germline V gene are LNHDA and SQIVND (reference sequence). The CDR3 contains 19 residues. This CDR3 is CASSTRRTGPTPSNYGYTF. CDR3 nucleotides: TGTGCCAGTAGTACCCGAAGGACAGGACCTACACCCTCAAACTATGGCTACACCTTC.

This clone was seen only a few times. V is TRBV19 and J is TRBJ1-5, with a weak D call TRBD1 (5 bases). CDR1 and CDR2 (germline): LNHDA, SQIVND (reference sequence). The CDR3 covers 17 residues. Trimming pared 2 bases from V and 4 bases from J, leaving 18 bases between. CDR3 sequence (DNA): TGTGCCAGTAGTATATCTCGGCAGGGAGGTTTGAATCAGCCCCAGCATTTT. This gives the protein CASSISRQGGLNQPQHF.

This clone was counted a single time. The rearrangement joins TRBV14 to TRBJ2-1, with 8 nucleotides matching TRBD2. The germline gives CDR1 SGHDN, CDR2 FVKESK. J gave up 4 bases and V 8 bases, and 4 bases lay outside the gene matches. This CDR3 comprises 13 residues. Here the CDR3 reads CASGIAGYNEQFF. Here the CDR3 DNA reads TGTGCCAGCGGGATAGCGGGGTACAATGAGCAGTTCTTC.

The J gene is TRBJ2-7, the V gene TRBV28, with D perhaps TRBD2 (5 bases). Germline V CDR1 and CDR2: MDHEN, SYDVKM. With 3 bases removed from V and 0 bases from J, the gap between germline ends came to 18 bases. The CDR3 is made up of 17 amino acids. The CDR3 region has the DNA TGTGCCAGCAGTTTTTACCAATCGGCGGGTCGCTCCTACGAGCAGTACTTC. Amino acids: CASSFYQSAGRSYEQYF.

This chain joins TRBV7-6 and TRBJ2-7; D possibly corresponds to TRBD1 (7 bases). CDR3 length: 17 amino acids. CDR1 is SGHVS and CDR2 is FNYEAQ in the germline V gene. V was pared by 0 bases and J by 0 bases, with 15 bases between. Here the CDR3 DNA reads TGTGCCAGCAGCTTAGCGGGGGGACAGACGAGCTCCTACGAGCAGTACTTC. It encodes CASSLAGGQTSSYEQYF.

The V gene is TRBV13, the J gene TRBJ2-2; D is uncertain. Germline CDR1 and CDR2: PRHDT and FYEKMQ (reference sequence). Trimming pared 4 bases from V and 6 bases from J, leaving 12 bases between. This CDR3 is 14 amino acids long. The CDR3 DNA sequence: TGTGCCAGCAGCTCCGCCTATCCCGCCGGGGAGCTGTTTTTT. Amino acids: CASSSAYPAGELFF. Full variable domain (outside the CDR3, taken from reference TRBV13 and TRBJ2-2): AAGVIQSPRHLIKEKRETATLKCYPIPRHDTVYWYQQGPGQDPQFLISFYEKMQSDKGSIPDRFSAQQFSDYHSELNMSSLELGDSALYFCASSSAYPAGELFFGEGSRLTVL.